The clone carrying this T cell receptor beta chain was detected once. The sample belongs to a study of blood T cells in healthy people across ages. Primed by a sample-barcoded 5' primer and a J-beta primer mix, a second PCR proceeded for about 6 to 12 cycles. From the 5' RACE reads, TCRdb called clonotypes with MiXCR, one entry per CDR3 protein. Among 500,000 to 550,000 distinct CDR3 sequences listed, less than 25% were seen once. Trimming cost V 1 base and J 3 bases, with 12 bases left between them. The CDR3 length is 15 residues. The germline gives CDR1 LNHNV, CDR2 YYDKDF (reference sequence). These data are also associated with another study on T cells of mothers and their children.

Sample: blood. This sequence was found in a boy aged 10-17 years in good health. The chain recombines TRBV15 with TRBJ2-5; D not resolved. For the CDR3, the DNA is TGTGCCACCAGCAGAGGATTGGGTGGGGAAGAGACCCAGTACTTC. Protein: CATSRGLGGEETQYF.